A single sample gave rise to the 16 T cell receptor gamma chains below, sequenced in a study of gamma-delta T cells after stem cell transplantation. TCRdb re-called the RT-PCR reads using CATT. The sample has some 5,000 gamma-chain clones, approximately 21% seen once; the top ten hold roughly 3.6%. The sequenced sample was gamma-delta T cells. These receptors were obtained from a human donor. It is not recorded whose cells these are; they may come from a transplant donor.

As DNA, the CDR3 is TGTGCCACCTGGGACGGGCTGTATTATTATAAGAAACTCTTT. Residues: CATWDGLYYYKKLF. The chain uses TRGV2 and TRGJ1 or TRGJ2. V gave up 0 bases and J gave up 2 bases; unmatched junction bases: 4. The CDR3 runs 14 residues. Per germline, CDR1 EGSNGY and CDR2 YDSYNSKV.

For the CDR3, the DNA is TGTGCCACCTGGGACGGGCAAGGCTGGTTCAAGATATTT. Its protein product is CATWDGQGWFKIF. This chain connects TRGV2 to TRGJP1. V lost 0 bases and J lost 11; bases outside the gene matches: 6. From germline, CDR1 is EGSNGY and CDR2 YDSYNSKV. There are 13 residues in the CDR3.

This clone was observed a few times. A far bigger clonotype differs at one base, so this is likely a read error. The same CDR3 arises from other DNA sequences in this sample as well. J is TRGJP and V is TRGV9. Germline CDR1 is GITISATS and CDR2 is ISYDGTV (reference sequence). CDR3 length: 16 residues. This chain's CDR3 is CALWEVQELGKKIKVF. In DNA form, the CDR3 reads TGTGCCTTGTGGGAGGTGCAAGAGTTGGGCAAAAAAATAAAGGTATTT.

On this clone: Distinct nucleotide sequences in the sample also encode this CDR3. The chain has TRGV9 and TRGJP. There are 17 residues in the CDR3. CDR1 is GITISATS and CDR2 is ISYDGTV in the germline V gene (reference sequence). With V trimmed by 0 bases and J by 4 bases, 3 bases remained unmatched. The CDR3 sequence: CALWEVHQELGKKIKVF. The CDR3 DNA reads TGTGCCTTGTGGGAGGTGCACCAAGAGTTGGGCAAAAAAATCAAGGTATTT.

Only a few counts were recorded for this clone. The genes are TRGV4 and TRGJ1 or TRGJ2. Germline CDR1 and CDR2: EGSTGY and YDSYTSSV. V lost 6 bases to trimming and J lost 12 bases; unmatched junction nucleotides: 8. The CDR3 consists of 10 residues. The CDR3 region is CATWLGWKLF. CDR3 coding DNA: TGTGCCACCTGGTTGGGTTGGAAACTCTTT.

This clone was detected only a few times. The V gene is TRGV3, the J gene TRGJ1 or TRGJ2. The V and J ends lost 3 bases and 0 bases, in that order; junction bases with no gene match: 5. The CDR3 spans 14 residues. Germline V lookup: CDR1 VTNTFY, CDR2 YDVSTARD (reference sequence). The CDR3 protein is CATWDPPNYYKKLF. CDR3 bases: TGTGCCACCTGGGACCCCCCGAATTATTATAAGAAACTCTTT.

This clone was detected only a few times. The rearrangement joins TRGV9 to TRGJP. Germline assignment: CDR1 GITISATS and CDR2 ISYDGTV (reference sequence). The V segment lost 0 bases and the J segment 9 bases; nucleotides outside the gene matches: 5. This CDR3 region has 16 residues. CDR3 DNA sequence: TGTGCCTTGTGGGAGGTGTGGGGGTTGGGCAAAAAAATCAAGGTATTT. Translating gives CALWEVWGLGKKIKVF.

CDR3 DNA: TGTGCCACCTGGGAGGTTAGTGAGAAACTCTTT. Translation: CATWEVSEKLF. V usage is TRGV5 and J usage is TRGJ1 or TRGJ2. The ends lost 4 bases at V and 11 bases at J; junction bases unmatched: 8. Germline V gene data show CDR1 as VINAFY and CDR2 as YDVSNSKD. The length of the CDR3 is 11 residues.

CDR3: CATWAPNYKKLF. The CDR3 DNA sequence: TGTGCCACCTGGGCCCCTAATTATAAGAAACTCTTT. The chain combines TRGV8 with TRGJ1 or TRGJ2. J gave up 5 bases and V 5 bases, and 6 bases lay outside the gene matches. The CDR3 extends over 12 amino acids. CDR1 VENAVY and CDR2 YDSYNSRV come from the germline V gene.

This clone has just a few counts. Different DNA sequences within this sample yield the same CDR3. The chain joins TRGV2 to TRGJ1 or TRGJ2. Germline values: CDR1 EGSNGY, CDR2 YDSYNSKV. The CDR3 totals 14 residues. V was clipped by 0 bases and J by 4 bases; unmatched bases: 6. In nucleotides, the CDR3 is TGTGCCACCTGGGACGGGCCCCGGTATTATAAGAAACTCTTT. As protein: CATWDGPRYYKKLF.

This sequence joins TRGV5 and TRGJ1 or TRGJ2. The CDR3 length is 13 residues. The trim removed 0 bases at V and 8 bases at J, leaving 7 bases unmatched. The germline CDR1 and CDR2 sequences are VINAFY and YDVSNSKD. In DNA, the CDR3 is TGTGCCACCTGGGACAGGCTCGGGGATAAGAAACTCTTT. Encoded protein: CATWDRLGDKKLF.

In this sample, this clone turned up a few times. This chain uses TRGV9 with TRGJ1 or TRGJ2. With 0 bases clipped from V and 6 bases from J, the junction kept 11 bases outside the gene matches. CDR3 length: 15 residues. Germline V CDR1 and CDR2: GITISATS, ISYDGTV (reference sequence). The CDR3: CALWEVRAWGYKKLF. CDR3 DNA sequence: TGTGCCTTGTGGGAGGTGCGGGCCTGGGGTTATAAGAAACTCTTT.

In this sample, this clone turned up once. This sequence may be a read error, since a much larger clone differs from it by one base. V is TRGV5 and J is TRGJ1 or TRGJ2. Germline CDR1 VINAFY, CDR2 YDVSNSKD. CDR3 size: 12 residues. J gave up 3 bases and V 3 bases, and 2 bases lay outside the gene matches. CDR3 sequence (DNA): TGTGCCACCTGGGACTGTTATTATAAGAAACTCTTT. Protein: CATWDCYYKKLF.

This clone has more than one count but fewer than ten. V and J are TRGV4 and TRGJ1 or TRGJ2. Losses at the gene ends were 5 bases for V and 9 bases for J; bases not matched to a gene: 7. Per germline, CDR1 EGSTGY and CDR2 YDSYTSSV. The length of the CDR3 is 11 residues. CDR3 in DNA: TGTGCCACCTGGGTTTTTACTAAGAAACTCTTT. Encoded protein: CATWVFTKKLF.

This clone was counted a few times. The chain links TRGV4 to TRGJ1 or TRGJ2. Germline CDR1 and CDR2: EGSTGY and YDSYTSSV. The ends lost 4 bases at V and 7 bases at J; junction bases unmatched: 10. The CDR3 sequence is 13 residues long. CDR3 DNA sequence: TGTGCCACCTGGGACTCCCCCCGCTATAAGAAACTCTTT. Protein product: CATWDSPRYKKLF.

The table lists this clone with a few counts. The sample carries other DNA sequences with the same CDR3. This chain joins TRGV9 and TRGJP. The CDR3 covers 17 residues. Trimming removed 0 bases from V and 6 bases from J; junction bases left unmatched: 5. Looked up from germline, CDR1 is GITISATS and CDR2 is ISYDGTV (reference sequence). The CDR3 is CALWEVLGELGKKIKVF. The CDR3 DNA sequence: TGTGCCTTGTGGGAGGTGCTCGGAGAGTTGGGCAAAAAAATCAAGGTATTT.